Listed here are 7 T cell receptor beta chains from one sample, sequenced in a study of CD8 T cells in ankylosing spondylitis. TCRdb processed the 5' RACE reads anew with MiXCR; each CDR3 protein has one entry. The sample includes 200,000 to 300,000 distinct CDR3 sequences, 9.5% to 12% of them seen just once. Sequences were obtained from blood, either unsorted or a sorted T cell fraction (not recorded which). The receptors originated from a male donor with ankylosing spondylitis or in good health (not recorded which).

The sample holds many counts of this clonotype. This chain links TRBV24-1 with TRBJ1-5; D may be TRBD1 (6 bases). Germline CDR1 is KGHDR and CDR2 is SFDVKD. CDR3 length equals 15 residues. V lost 0 bases and J 7 bases, leaving 12 bases between the germline ends. The CDR3 loop is CATSDLPDSWQPQHF. The CDR3 nucleotides are TGTGCCACCAGTGATTTGCCGGACAGCTGGCAGCCCCAGCATTTT.

This clonotype was counted ten times or more. The J gene is TRBJ2-1, the V gene TRBV4-1, with no clear D. Deletions cut 0 bases from V and 9 bases from J, with 6 bases between. The V gene's germline CDR1 is MGHRA and CDR2 YSYEKL. This CDR3 comprises 12 residues. The CDR3 nucleotides read TGCGCCAGCAGCCAAGAATGGGGTGAGCAGTTCTTC. Translation gives CASSQEWGEQFF.

This clonotype was counted ten times or more. The CDR3 nucleotides read TGTGCCATCAGGGAGCTCACAGATACGCAGTATTTT. Its protein is CAIRELTDTQYF. The V and J genes are TRBV10-3 and TRBJ2-3; no clear D gene. Germline values: CDR1 ENHRY, CDR2 SYGVKD. CDR3 length equals 12 residues. Trimming took 6 bases from V and 2 from J, leaving 6 bases between them.

This clonotype was recorded many times. This rearrangement joins TRBV10-1 to TRBJ1-3, with a weak D call TRBD1 (5 bases). The CDR3 has 15 amino acids. V lost 6 bases to trimming and J lost 0 bases, with 12 bases between them. Germline CDR1 is WNHNN and CDR2 is SYGVQD (reference sequence). The CDR3 region is CASREGRISGNTIYF. CDR3 sequence (DNA): TGCGCCAGCAGAGAGGGACGGATCTCTGGAAACACCATATATTTT.

This clonotype has at least ten counts. CDR3 region: CATSSLEPGQTEETQYF. The CDR3 DNA sequence: TGTGCCACCAGTTCTCTCGAGCCGGGACAGACTGAAGAGACCCAGTACTTC. The chain recombines TRBV24-1 with TRBJ2-5, with 7 bases fitting TRBD1. The V gene end was trimmed by 6 bases and the J gene end by 3 bases; junction bases not matched to a gene: 15. CDR1 is KGHDR and CDR2 is SFDVKD in the germline V gene. The CDR3 is made up of 17 amino acids.

This clonotype was seen ten or more times. This chain links TRBV20-1 with TRBJ2-7; 7 bases map to TRBD1. Germline V CDR1 and CDR2: DFQATT, SNEGSKA (reference sequence). Germline trimming cut 4 bases from V and 4 bases from J; bases unmatched to any gene: 10. The CDR3 is 14 residues long. CDR3 coding DNA: TGCAGTGCTACCTCCGACAGGGCGGTTTACGAGCAGTACTTC. It translates to CSATSDRAVYEQYF.

This clonotype was seen a few times. The CDR3 DNA is TGTGCCAGCCGGTCTGGAAACACCATATATTTT. Its translation is CASRSGNTIYF. This sequence joins TRBV9 and TRBJ1-3; D uncertain. Trimming cost V 7 bases and J 1 base, with 3 bases left between them. From germline, CDR1 is SGDLS and CDR2 YYNGEE. CDR3 size: 11 residues.